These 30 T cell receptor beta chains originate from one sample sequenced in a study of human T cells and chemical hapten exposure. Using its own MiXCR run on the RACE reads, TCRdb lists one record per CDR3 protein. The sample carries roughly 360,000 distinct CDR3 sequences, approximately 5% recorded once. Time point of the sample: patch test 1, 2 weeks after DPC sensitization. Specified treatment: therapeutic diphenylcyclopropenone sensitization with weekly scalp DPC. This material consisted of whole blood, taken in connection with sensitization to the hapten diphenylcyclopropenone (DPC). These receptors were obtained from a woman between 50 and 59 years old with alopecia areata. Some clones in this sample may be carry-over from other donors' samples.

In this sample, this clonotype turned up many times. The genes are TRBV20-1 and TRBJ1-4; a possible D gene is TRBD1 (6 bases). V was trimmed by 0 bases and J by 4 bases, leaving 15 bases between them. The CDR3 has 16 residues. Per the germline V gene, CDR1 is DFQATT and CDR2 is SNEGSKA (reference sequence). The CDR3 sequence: CSARDLERGINEKLFF. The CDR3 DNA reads TGCAGTGCTAGAGATCTAGAAAGGGGGATTAATGAAAAACTGTTTTTT.

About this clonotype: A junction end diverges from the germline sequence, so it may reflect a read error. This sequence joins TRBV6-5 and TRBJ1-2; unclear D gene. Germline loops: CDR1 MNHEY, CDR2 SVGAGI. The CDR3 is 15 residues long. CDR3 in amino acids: CVSSYLAGSLDGYTF. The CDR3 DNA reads TGTGTCAGCAGTTACCTCGCGGGCAGCTTAGATGGCTACACCTTC.

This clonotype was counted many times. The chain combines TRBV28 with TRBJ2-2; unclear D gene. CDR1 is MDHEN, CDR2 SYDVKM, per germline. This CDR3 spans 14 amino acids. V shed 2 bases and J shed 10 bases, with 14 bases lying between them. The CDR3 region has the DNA TGTGCCAGCAGTTTAGCCCCCATCTCCGAGGAGCTGTTTTTT. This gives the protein CASSLAPISEELFF.

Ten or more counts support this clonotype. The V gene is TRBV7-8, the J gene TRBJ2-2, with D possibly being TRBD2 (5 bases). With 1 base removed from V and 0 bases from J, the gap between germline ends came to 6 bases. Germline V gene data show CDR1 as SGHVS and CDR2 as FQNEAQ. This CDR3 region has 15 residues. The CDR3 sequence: CASSLEAANTGELFF. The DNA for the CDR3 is TGTGCCAGCAGCTTAGAAGCGGCGAACACCGGGGAGCTGTTTTTT.

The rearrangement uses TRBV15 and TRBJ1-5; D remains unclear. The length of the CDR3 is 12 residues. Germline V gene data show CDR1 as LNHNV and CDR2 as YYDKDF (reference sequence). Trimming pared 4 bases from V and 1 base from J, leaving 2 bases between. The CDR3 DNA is TGTGCCACCAGCAAAAGCAATCAGCCCCAGCATTTT. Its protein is CATSKSNQPQHF.

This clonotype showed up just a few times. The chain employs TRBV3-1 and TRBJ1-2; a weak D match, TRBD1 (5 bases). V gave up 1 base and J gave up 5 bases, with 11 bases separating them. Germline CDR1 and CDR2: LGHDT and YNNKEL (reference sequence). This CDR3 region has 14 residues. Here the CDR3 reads CASSQGRQGYGYTF. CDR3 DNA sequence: TGTGCCAGCAGCCAAGGAAGGCAGGGATATGGCTACACCTTC.

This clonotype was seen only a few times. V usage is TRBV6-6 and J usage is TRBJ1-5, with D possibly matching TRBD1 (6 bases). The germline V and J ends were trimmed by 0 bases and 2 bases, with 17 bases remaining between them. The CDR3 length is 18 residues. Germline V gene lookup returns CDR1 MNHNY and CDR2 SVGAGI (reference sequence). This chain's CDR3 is CASSYSSGGRGGNQPQHF. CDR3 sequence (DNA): TGTGCCAGCAGTTACTCGTCCGGGGGCCGTGGGGGCAATCAGCCCCAGCATTTT.

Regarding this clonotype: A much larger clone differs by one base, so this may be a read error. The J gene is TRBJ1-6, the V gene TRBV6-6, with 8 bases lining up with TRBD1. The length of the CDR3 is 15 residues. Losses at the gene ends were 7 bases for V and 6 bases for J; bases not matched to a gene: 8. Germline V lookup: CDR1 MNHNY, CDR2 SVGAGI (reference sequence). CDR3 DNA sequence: TGTGCCAGCATGTCCACGGGACAGGCTAATTCACCCCTCCACTTT. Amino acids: CASMSTGQANSPLHF.

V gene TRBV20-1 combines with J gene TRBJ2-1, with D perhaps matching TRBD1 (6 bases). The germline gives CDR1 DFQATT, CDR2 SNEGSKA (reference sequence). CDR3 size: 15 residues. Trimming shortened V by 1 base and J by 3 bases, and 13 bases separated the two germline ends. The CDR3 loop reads CSARGARGDYNEQFF. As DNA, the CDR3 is TGCAGTGCTAGAGGGGCCAGGGGAGACTACAATGAGCAGTTCTTC.

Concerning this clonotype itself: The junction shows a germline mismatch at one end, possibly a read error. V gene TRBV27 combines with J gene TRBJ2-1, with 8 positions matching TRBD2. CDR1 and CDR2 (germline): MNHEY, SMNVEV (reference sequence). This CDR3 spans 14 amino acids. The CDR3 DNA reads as TGTGCCAGCAGAGAGGCGGGGGGCATCAATGAGCAGCTCTTC. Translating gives CASREAGGINEQLF.

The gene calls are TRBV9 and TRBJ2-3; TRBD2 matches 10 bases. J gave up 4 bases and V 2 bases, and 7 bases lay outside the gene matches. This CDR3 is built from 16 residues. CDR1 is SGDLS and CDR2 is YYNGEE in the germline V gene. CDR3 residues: CASSVKGSGGADTQYF. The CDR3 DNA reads TGTGCCAGCAGCGTTAAGGGAAGCGGGGGGGCAGATACGCAGTATTTT.

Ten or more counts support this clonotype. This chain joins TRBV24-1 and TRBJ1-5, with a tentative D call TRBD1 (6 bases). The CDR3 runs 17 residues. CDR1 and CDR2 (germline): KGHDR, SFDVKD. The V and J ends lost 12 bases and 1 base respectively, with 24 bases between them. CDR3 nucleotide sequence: TGTGCCTCTCCGGGGGGGCAGTCGTCTAGGAGCAATCAGCCCCAGCATTTT. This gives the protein CASPGGQSSRSNQPQHF.

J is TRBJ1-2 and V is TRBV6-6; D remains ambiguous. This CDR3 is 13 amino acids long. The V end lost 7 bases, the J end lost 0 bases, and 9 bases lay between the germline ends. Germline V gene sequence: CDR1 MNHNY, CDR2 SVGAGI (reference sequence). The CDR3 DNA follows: TGTGCCAGCACCCAAGGAGCTAACTATGGCTACACCTTC. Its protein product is CASTQGANYGYTF.

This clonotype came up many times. The CDR3 loop is CASSLAGSSGWSSYNEQFF. As DNA, the CDR3 is TGCGCCAGCAGCTTGGCCGGTTCTAGCGGGTGGAGCTCCTACAATGAGCAGTTCTTC. The chain couples TRBV5-1 to TRBJ2-1, with 8 bases that match TRBD2. In germline, CDR1 is SGHRS, CDR2 YFSETQ. The CDR3 runs to 19 residues. Trimming took 0 bases from V and 0 from J; bases not matched to a gene: 11.

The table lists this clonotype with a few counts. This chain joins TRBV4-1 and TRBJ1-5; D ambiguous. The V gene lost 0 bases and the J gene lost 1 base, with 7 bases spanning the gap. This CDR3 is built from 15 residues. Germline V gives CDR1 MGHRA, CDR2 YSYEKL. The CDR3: CASSQDDISNQPQHF. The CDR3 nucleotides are TGCGCCAGCAGCCAAGATGACATAAGCAATCAGCCCCAGCATTTT.

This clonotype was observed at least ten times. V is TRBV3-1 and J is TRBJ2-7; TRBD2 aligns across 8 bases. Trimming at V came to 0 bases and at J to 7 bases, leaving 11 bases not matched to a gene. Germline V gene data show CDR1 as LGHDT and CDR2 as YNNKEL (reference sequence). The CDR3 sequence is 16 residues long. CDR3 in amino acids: CASSQDPSGGFWEQYF. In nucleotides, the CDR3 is TGTGCCAGCAGCCAAGATCCGAGCGGGGGATTTTGGGAGCAGTACTTC.

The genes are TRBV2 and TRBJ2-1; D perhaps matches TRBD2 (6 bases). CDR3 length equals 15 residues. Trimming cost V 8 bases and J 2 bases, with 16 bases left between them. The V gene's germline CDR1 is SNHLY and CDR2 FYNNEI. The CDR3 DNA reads TGTGCCAGCCTACTAAGCGGGCCCGCCTACAATGAGCAGTTCTTC. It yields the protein CASLLSGPAYNEQFF. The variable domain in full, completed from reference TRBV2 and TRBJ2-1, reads EPEVTQTPSHQVTQMGQEVILRCVPISNHLYFYWYRQILGQKVEFLVSFYNNEISEKSEIFDDQFSVERPDGSNFTLKIRSTKLEDSAMYFCASLLSGPAYNEQFFGPGTRLTVL.

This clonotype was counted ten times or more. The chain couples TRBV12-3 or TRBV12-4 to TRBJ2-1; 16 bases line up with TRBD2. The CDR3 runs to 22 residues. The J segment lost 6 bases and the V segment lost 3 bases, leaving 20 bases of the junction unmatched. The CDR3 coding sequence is TGTGCCAGCAGTTTTCGCCCTCTGGGACTAGCGGGGGGGCCTTACTTATCCAATGAGCAGTTCTTC. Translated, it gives CASSFRPLGLAGGPYLSNEQFF.

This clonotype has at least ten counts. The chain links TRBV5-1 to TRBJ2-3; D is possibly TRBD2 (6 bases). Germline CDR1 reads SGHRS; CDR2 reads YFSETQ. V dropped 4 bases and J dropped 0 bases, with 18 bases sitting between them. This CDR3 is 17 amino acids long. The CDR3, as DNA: TGCGCCAGCAGCCGCATGACAGCGGGCCCTAGCACAGATACGCAGTATTTT. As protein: CASSRMTAGPSTDTQYF.

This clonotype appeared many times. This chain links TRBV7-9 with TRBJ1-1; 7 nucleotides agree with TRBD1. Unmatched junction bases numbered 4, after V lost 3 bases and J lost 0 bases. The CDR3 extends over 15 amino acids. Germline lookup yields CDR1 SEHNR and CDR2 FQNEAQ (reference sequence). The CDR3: CASSFRGRVNTEAFF. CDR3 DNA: TGTGCCAGCAGCTTCAGGGGGAGGGTGAACACTGAAGCTTTCTTT.

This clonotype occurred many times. The chain's CDR3 is CASSYSGGPLDTQYF. CDR3 nucleotides: TGTGCCAGCAGTTACTCCGGCGGACCTCTAGATACGCAGTATTTT. J is TRBJ2-3 and V is TRBV6-6; unclear D gene. Trimming took 0 bases from V and 5 from J, leaving 12 bases between them. The CDR3 runs to 15 residues. From germline, CDR1 is MNHNY and CDR2 SVGAGI (reference sequence).

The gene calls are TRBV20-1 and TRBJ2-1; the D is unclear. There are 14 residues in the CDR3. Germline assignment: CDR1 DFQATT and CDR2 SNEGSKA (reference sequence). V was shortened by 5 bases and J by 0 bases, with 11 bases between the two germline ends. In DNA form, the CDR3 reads TGCAGTGCTTTTACGGAGAGCTCCTACAATGAGCAGTTCTTC. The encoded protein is CSAFTESSYNEQFF.

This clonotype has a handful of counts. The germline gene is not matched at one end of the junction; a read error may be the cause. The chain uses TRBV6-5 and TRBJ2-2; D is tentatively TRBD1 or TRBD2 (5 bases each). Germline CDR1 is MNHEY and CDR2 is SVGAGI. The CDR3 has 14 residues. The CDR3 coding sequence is TGTGCCAGCAGCTACTTTGGGGGAACCGGGGAGCTGTTTTTT. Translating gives CASSYFGGTGELFF.

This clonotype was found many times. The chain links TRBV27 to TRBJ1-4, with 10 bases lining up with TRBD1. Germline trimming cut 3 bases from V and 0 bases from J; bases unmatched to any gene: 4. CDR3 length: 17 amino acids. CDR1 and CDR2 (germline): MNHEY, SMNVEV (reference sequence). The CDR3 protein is CASSFQDRGATNEKLFF. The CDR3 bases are TGTGCCAGCAGTTTCCAGGACAGGGGGGCAACTAATGAAAAACTGTTTTTT. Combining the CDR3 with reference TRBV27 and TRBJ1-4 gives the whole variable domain EAQVTQNPRYLITVTGKKLTVTCSQNMNHEYMSWYRQDPGLGLRQIYYSMNVEVTDKGDVPEGYKVSRKEKRNFPLILESPSPNQTSLYFCASSFQDRGATNEKLFFGSGTQLSVL.

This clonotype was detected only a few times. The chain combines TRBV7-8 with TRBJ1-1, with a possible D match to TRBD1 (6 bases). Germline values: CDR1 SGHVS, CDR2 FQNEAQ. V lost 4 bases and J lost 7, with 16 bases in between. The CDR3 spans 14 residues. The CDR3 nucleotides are TGTGCCAGCAGCTCCGAGAGGGGGGGTAATGAAGCTTTCTTT. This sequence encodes CASSSERGGNEAFF. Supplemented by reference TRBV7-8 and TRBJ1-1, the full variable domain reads GAGVSQSPRYKVAKRGQDVALRCDPISGHVSLFWYQQALGQGPEFLTYFQNEAQLDKSGLPSDRFFAERPEGSVSTLKIQRTQQEDSAVYLCASSSERGGNEAFFGQGTRLTVV.

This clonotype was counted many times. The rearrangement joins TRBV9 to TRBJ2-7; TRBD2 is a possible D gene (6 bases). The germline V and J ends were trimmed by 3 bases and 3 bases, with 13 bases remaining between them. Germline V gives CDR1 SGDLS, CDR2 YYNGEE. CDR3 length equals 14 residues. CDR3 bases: TGTGCCAGCAGCGCGGGGGAGAGTAGCTACGAGCAGTACTTC. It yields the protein CASSAGESSYEQYF.

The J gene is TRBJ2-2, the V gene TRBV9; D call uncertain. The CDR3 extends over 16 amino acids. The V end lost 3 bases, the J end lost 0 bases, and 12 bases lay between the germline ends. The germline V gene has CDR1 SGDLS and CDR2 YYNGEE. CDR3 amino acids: CASSASRRSNTGELFF. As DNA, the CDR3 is TGTGCCAGCAGCGCGTCGCGGAGATCGAACACCGGGGAGCTGTTTTTT.

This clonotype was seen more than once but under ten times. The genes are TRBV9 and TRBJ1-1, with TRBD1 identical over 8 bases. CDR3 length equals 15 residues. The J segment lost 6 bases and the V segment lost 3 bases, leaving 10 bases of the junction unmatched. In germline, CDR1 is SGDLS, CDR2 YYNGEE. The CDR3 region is CASSARQGSRAEAFF. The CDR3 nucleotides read TGTGCCAGCAGCGCCCGACAGGGGAGTAGGGCTGAAGCTTTCTTT.

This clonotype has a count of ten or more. The CDR3 sequence: CASSPRPTGEAETQYF. In DNA, the CDR3 is TGTGCCAGCAGCCCACGACCTACAGGGGAAGCAGAGACCCAGTACTTC. V is TRBV7-6 and J is TRBJ2-5; 7 bases match TRBD1. The germline gives CDR1 SGHVS, CDR2 FNYEAQ. Trimming cost V 5 bases and J 4 bases; bases outside gene matches: 13. This CDR3 region has 16 residues.

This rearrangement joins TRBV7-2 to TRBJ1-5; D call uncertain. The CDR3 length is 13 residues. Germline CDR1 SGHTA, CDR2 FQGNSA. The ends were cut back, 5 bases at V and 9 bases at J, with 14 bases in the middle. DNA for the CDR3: TGTGCCAGCAGCCCTGGGAAGAAACCGCCCCAGCATTTT. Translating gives CASSPGKKPPQHF.